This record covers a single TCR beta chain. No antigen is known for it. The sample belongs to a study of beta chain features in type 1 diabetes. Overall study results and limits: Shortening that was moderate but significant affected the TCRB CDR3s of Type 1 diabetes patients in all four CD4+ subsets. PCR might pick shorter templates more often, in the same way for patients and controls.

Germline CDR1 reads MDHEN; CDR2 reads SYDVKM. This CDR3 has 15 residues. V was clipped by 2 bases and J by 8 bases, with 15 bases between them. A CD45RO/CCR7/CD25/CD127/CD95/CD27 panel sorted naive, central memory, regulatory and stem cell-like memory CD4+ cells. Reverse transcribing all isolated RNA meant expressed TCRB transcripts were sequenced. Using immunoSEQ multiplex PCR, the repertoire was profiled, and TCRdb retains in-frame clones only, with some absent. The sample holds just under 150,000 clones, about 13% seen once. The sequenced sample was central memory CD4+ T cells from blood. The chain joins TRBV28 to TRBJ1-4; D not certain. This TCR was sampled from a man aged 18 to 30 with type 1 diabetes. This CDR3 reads CASSLAGPNSEKLFF. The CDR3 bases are TGTGCCAGCAGTTTAGCAGGACCTAATTCCGAAAAACTGTTTTTT. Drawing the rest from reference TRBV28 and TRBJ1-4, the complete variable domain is DVKVTQSSRYLVKRTGEKVFLECVQDMDHENMFWYRQDPGLGLRLIYFSYDVKMKEKGDIPEGYSVSREKKERFSLILESASTNQTSMYLCASSLAGPNSEKLFFGSGTQLSVL.